Included here is one T cell receptor (beta chain) sequence, with context. This specimen comes from a study of cytomegalovirus exposure and HLA in healthy donors. This CDR3 spans 14 amino acids. Germline loops: CDR1 LNHNV, CDR2 YYDKDF (reference sequence). Trimming pared 0 bases from V and 1 base from J, leaving 6 bases between. The PCR ran on 60 Vbeta and 13 Jbeta primers. Clones were sequenced by immunoSEQ multiplex PCR, and TCRdb holds only the in-frame ones, with some missing. The sample carries 80,000 to 90,000 clones, roughly three quarters recorded once. V and J are TRBV15 and TRBJ1-2; D is unresolved. Sequences were obtained from PBMCs. This clonotype was sampled from a young man in good health and CMV-seronegative. The CDR3 protein is CATSRDNSNYGYTF. The CDR3 DNA is TGTGCCACCAGCAGAGATAACAGTAACTATGGCTACACCTTC.